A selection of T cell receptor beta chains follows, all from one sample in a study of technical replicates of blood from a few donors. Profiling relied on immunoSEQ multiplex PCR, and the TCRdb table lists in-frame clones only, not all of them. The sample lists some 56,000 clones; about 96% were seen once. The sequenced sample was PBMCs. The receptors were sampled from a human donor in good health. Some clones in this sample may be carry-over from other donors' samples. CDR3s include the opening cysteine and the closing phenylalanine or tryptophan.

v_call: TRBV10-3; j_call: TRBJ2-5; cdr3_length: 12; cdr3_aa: CAIAGEGETQYF
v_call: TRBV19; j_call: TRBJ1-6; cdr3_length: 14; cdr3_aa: CASSEDRANSPLHF
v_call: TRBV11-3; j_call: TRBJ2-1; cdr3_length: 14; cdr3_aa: CASSSTGGAYEQFF
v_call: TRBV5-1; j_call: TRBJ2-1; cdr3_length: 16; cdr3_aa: CASSPRGSGISDEQFF
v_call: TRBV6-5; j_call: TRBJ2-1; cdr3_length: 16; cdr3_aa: CASSYSGLSSYNEQFF
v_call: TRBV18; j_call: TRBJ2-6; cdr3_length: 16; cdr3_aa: CASSPVRVAGANVLTF
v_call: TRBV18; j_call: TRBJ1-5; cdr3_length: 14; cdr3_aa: CASSPGRGNQPQHF
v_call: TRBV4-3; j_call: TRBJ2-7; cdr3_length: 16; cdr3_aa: CASSQDTAGGDEEQYF
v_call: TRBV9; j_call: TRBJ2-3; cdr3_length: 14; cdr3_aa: CASSVTPDTDTQYF
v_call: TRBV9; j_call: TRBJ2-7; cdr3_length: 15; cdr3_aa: CASSPERGQGNEQYF
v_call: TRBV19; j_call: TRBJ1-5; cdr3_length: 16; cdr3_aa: CASSTRRTAWDQPQHF
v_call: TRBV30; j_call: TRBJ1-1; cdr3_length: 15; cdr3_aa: CAWSVPDRTNTEAFF
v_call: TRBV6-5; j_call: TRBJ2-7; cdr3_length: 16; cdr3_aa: CASSSPGTSGSYEQYF
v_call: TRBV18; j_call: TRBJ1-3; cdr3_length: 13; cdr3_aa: CASSPGTGNTIYF
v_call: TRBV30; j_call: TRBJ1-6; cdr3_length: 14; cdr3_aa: CAWRGGQGYSPLHF
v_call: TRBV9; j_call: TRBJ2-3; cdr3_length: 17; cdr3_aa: CASSPRGTSGITDTQYF
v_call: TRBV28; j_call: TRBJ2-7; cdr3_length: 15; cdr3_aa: CASSSLPGILYEQYF
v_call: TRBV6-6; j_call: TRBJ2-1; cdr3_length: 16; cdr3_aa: CASRPGLPSSYNEQFF
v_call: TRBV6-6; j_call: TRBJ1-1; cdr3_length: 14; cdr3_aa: CASSSDQASTEAFF
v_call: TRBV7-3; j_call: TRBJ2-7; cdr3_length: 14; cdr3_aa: CASSFDGGSYEQYF
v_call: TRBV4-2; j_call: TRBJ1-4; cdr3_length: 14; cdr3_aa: CASSQDSGGEKLFF
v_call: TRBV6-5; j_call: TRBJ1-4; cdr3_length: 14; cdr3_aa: CASSRTKIGEKLFF
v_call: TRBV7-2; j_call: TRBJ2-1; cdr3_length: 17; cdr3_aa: CASSWTGLAGVGNEQFF
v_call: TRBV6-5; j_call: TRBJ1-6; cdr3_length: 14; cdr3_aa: CASSSAGGFSPLHF
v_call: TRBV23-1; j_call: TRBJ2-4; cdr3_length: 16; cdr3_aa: CASGSGSPRPGNIQYF
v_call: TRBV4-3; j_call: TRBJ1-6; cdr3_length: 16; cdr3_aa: CASSLNTGLGDSPLHF
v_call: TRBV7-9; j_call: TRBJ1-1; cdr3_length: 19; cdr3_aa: CASSYPMGPRENMNTEAFF
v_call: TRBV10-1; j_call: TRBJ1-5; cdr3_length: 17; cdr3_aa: CASSDNPGGVGNQPQHF
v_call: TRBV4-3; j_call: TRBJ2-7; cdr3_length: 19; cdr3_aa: CASSQDADSWTLTSYEQYF
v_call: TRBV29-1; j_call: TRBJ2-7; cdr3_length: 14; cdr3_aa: CSVDPGTIDHEQYF
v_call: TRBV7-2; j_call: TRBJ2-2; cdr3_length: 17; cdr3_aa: CASSFSASGGGTGELFF
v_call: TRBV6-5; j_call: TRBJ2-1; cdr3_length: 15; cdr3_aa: CASSSSTSGGVEQFF
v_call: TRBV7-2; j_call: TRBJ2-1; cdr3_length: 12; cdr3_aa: CASSPPSGDPFF
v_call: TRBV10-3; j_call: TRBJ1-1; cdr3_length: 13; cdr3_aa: CAISVSSNTEAFF
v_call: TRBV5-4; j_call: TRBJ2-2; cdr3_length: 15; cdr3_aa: CASSPGQGDTGELFF
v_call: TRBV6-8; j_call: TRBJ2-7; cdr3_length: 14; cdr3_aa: CASSYNSGLYEQYF
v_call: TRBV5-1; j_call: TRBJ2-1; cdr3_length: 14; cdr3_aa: CASMQGNSYNEQFF
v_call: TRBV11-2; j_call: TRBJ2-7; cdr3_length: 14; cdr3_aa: CASSRTGGDYEQYF
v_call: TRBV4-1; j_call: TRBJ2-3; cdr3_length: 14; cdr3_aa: CASSQATYRDTQYF
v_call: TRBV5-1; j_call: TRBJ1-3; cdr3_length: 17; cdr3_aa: CASSQQGTIAAGGAIYF
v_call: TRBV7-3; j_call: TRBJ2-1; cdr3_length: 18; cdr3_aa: CASRPPGVAGGPGNEQFF
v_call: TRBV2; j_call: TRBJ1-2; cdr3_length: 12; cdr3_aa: CASSSDSYGYTF
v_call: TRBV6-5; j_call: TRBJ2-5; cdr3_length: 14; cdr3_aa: CASSYQQGSETQYF
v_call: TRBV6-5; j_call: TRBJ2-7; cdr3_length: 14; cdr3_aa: CASSYSSGSDEQYF
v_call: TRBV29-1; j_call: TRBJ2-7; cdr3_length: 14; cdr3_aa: CSVLPGQGAYEQYF
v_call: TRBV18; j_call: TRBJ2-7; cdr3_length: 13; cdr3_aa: CASSPGGLIEQYF
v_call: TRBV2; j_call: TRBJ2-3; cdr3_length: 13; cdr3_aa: CASTLAMADTQYF
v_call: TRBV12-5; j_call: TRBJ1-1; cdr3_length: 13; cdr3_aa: CASVRTPGAEAFF
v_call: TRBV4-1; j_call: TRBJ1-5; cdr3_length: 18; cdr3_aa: CASSQRIYRKDSNQPQHF
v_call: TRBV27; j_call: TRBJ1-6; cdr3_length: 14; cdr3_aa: CASGPLTSGSPLHF
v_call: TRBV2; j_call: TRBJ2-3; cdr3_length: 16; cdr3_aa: CASSRTLEDYTDTQYF
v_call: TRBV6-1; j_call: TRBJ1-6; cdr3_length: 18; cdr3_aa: CASSEVWTGVSYNSPLHF
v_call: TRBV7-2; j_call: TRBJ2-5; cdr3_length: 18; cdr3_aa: CASSLALTSSGGQETQYF
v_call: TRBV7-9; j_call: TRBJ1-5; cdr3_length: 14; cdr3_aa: CASSPGSYVQPQHF
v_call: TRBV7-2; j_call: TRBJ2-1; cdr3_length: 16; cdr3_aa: CASSSWRDRGGGEQFF